This TCR beta chain was found in a study of blood T cell repertoires in COVID-19 (TCRdb year 2020). Turning to the overall study: Samples covering the acute and convalescent phases of COVID-19 were provided by collaborators in the United States, Italy and Spain. The material from the prospective study consisted of cDNA or gDNA derived from T cells, B-cell-depleted T cells, or PBMCs. Subjects who had been exposed to COVID-19, were actively infected with it, or had recovered from it provided the deeply sampled blood TCRbeta repertoires that made up the dataset. The repertoires were made available in a free public database intended to serve as a resource for research on the immune response to SARS-CoV-2. Samples were obtained from the ongoing ImmuneRACE study (first 160 participants) and from approximately 1,200 subjects provided by 6 global collaborators. A de-identified subject ID, COVID-19 status, age in years and sex were almost always included in the sample metadata. Where HLA class I and class II types were available, the types were taken from metadata supplied by the sample provider, not from assay-based typing.

Collaborating institutions collected whole blood in K2EDTA tubes following their own protocols. For TCRbeta analysis, collaborators shipped samples as frozen whole blood, isolated PBMCs, or DNA extracted from either of those sample types. As regards this clone: Which antigen it targets is not known. The record has no base qualities; no much larger clone is one base away.

CDR1 and CDR2, per the germline V gene, are ENHRY and SYGVKD. V and J are trimmed by 6 bases and 4 bases, and the gene matches miss 13 bases of the junction. Counted from cysteine to phenylalanine, this CDR3 has 18 amino acids. Only CDR3 DNA is held: 54 bases, read in frame from base 1. General study outcomes and caveats: How much clinical and demographic metadata was included differed by source and by participant, and the metadata was provided uncurated.

The immunoSEQ Assay, a bias-controlled multiplex PCR, was used to amplify TCRbeta CDR3 regions from genomic DNA. On the study's bioinformatics: The number of nucleated cells in each sample was estimated from the amplification of reference gene primers within the assay. To quantify the absolute abundance of each unique TCRbeta CDR3 rearrangement, sequence reads were collapsed and filtered. For each sample, productive Simpson clonality was calculated as the square root of Simpson's diversity index over productive rearrangements. Drawn from immuneACCESS, this table holds only the in-frame rearrangements with V and J called that TCRdb kept. Clones are partly lost; checked studies trace under half to an unresolved V gene and leave the rest unexplained. The DNA was the basis for D and trimming; V, J and clone size are from that table. A total of some 200,000 clones appear in this sample, about 85% of them only once. Of the sample, roughly 21% is held by the ten largest clones.

This receptor was taken from a man in his sixties with active or convalescent COVID-19. The chain employs TRBV10-3 and TRBJ2-3; 13 junctional bases match TRBD2. The sample consisted of peripheral blood. The CDR3 loop reads CAIRQTSGGAGSSDTQYF. The DNA sequence reads TGTGCCATCAGGCAAACTAGCGGGGGGGCGGGGAGCTCAGATACGCAGTATTTT.